These 12 T cell receptor beta chains originate from one sample sequenced in a study of regulatory T cells in long-lasting Graves disease. CDR3-region Arm-PCR and iRepertoire HTBI primers produced the TCR beta libraries. TCRdb used MiXCR to reprocess the multiplex PCR reads, holding one entry per CDR3 protein. The sample comprises around 460,000 distinct CDR3 sequences, about 22% of which are singletons, and 7.1% rests with the top ten. Time point reported: persistent/refractory GD, antithyroid drugs over 5 years with positive TRAb. PBMC RNA served as the TCR library source. This material consisted of peripheral blood mononuclear cells (PBMCs), taken when the disease was refractory, from a patient treated with antithyroid drugs. The receptors were sampled from a female donor with Graves disease.

This clonotype showed up many times. The V call is TRBV2, the J call TRBJ1-1; D is uncertain. The CDR3 totals 13 residues. V gave up 3 bases and J gave up 10 bases, with 15 bases separating them. Germline V gene sequence: CDR1 SNHLY, CDR2 FYNNEI. CDR3 bases: TGTGCCAGCAGTGATGAAGACCCCCAGCGAGCTTTCTTT. It yields the protein CASSDEDPQRAFF.

This clonotype was seen only a few times. The chain employs TRBV9 and TRBJ1-2, with TRBD1 matching over 7 bases. The CDR3 is 18 residues long. The V segment lost 3 bases and the J segment 1 base; nucleotides outside the gene matches: 15. Germline V gene sequence: CDR1 SGDLS, CDR2 YYNGEE. This chain's CDR3 is CASSGKMTGTPFNYGYTF. The CDR3 DNA reads TGTGCCAGCAGCGGGAAGATGACAGGGACCCCGTTTAACTATGGCTACACCTTC.

This clonotype was detected a few times. V usage is TRBV6-1 and J usage is TRBJ2-7; tentatively, D is TRBD2 (5 bases). The germline gives CDR1 MNHNS, CDR2 SASEGT. The V gene lost 6 bases and the J gene lost 7 bases, with 19 bases spanning the gap. The CDR3 is 14 amino acids. The CDR3 sequence is CASRLSFGVGEQYF. The CDR3 region has the DNA TGTGCCAGCAGACTAAGTTTCGGGGTCGGGGAGCAGTACTTC.

Written as DNA, the CDR3 is TGTGCCAGCAACACCCCGACAGGGGGTGGAAACATTCAGTACTTC. This sequence encodes CASNTPTGGGNIQYF. The chain has TRBV28 and TRBJ2-4, with 9 bases aligning to TRBD1. The V gene's germline CDR1 is MDHEN and CDR2 SYDVKM. The CDR3 has 15 residues. V lost 7 bases to trimming and J lost 6 bases; unmatched junction nucleotides: 10.

The chain employs TRBV20-1 and TRBJ2-3; 10 bases match TRBD1. V dropped 0 bases and J dropped 4; count of bases not matched to a gene: 7. Germline CDR1 DFQATT, CDR2 SNEGSKA (reference sequence). This CDR3 is 16 amino acids long. The CDR3 loop reads CSARDRDRGTPDTQYF. The DNA of the CDR3 is TGCAGTGCTAGAGATCGGGACAGGGGTACGCCAGATACGCAGTATTTT.

The rearrangement uses TRBV28 and TRBJ2-7; 9 bases agree with TRBD1. Germline CDR1 reads MDHEN; CDR2 reads SYDVKM. The ends lost 5 bases at V and 6 bases at J; junction bases unmatched: 11. The CDR3 covers 15 residues. CDR3 in amino acids: CASSPQGTGNFEQYF. CDR3 sequence (DNA): TGTGCCAGCAGTCCACAAGGGACAGGGAATTTCGAGCAGTACTTC.

A few counts support this clonotype. The chain links TRBV19 to TRBJ1-3; D may be TRBD1 (5 bases). This CDR3 has 17 residues. V lost 4 bases to trimming and J lost 4 bases, with 20 bases between them. From germline, CDR1 is LNHDA and CDR2 SQIVND (reference sequence). CDR3 bases: TGTGCCAGTAGTACCCGGGACGACTTCATTGCCGGAAACACCATATATTTT. Amino acids: CASSTRDDFIAGNTIYF.

This clonotype was observed many times. This CDR3 is CASSFVAGGREQYF. CDR3 sequence (DNA): TGTGCCAGCAGTTTCGTGGCGGGAGGGAGGGAGCAGTACTTC. The chain combines TRBV12-3 or TRBV12-4 with TRBJ2-7, with 9 positions matching TRBD2. Germline trimming cut 3 bases from V and 7 bases from J; bases unmatched to any gene: 7. This CDR3 region has 14 residues.

In its sample, this clonotype was seen many times. The chain's CDR3 is CATSRDAAGVGYTF. Written as DNA, the CDR3 is TGTGCCACCAGCAGAGATGCGGCAGGGGTTGGCTACACCTTC. The rearrangement joins TRBV15 to TRBJ1-2, with D perhaps TRBD1 (6 bases). V gave up 0 bases and J gave up 7 bases, with 12 bases separating them. CDR3 length: 14 residues. Per the germline V gene, CDR1 is LNHNV and CDR2 is YYDKDF (reference sequence).

About this clonotype: A much larger clonotype is one base distant, so this may be a read error. In nucleotides, the CDR3 is TGTGCCCGCAGCCAAGGGTGGACCGAGCAGTACTTC. Translation: CARSQGWTEQYF. The J gene is TRBJ2-7, the V gene TRBV3-1, with D unclear. This CDR3 region has 12 residues. Germline V gives CDR1 LGHDT, CDR2 YNNKEL (reference sequence).

This clonotype was seen at least ten times. The chain couples TRBV13 to TRBJ2-7; 7 bases are shared with TRBD1. CDR3 length: 14 residues. Trimming cost V 6 bases and J 4 bases; bases outside gene matches: 9. Per germline, CDR1 PRHDT and CDR2 FYEKMQ (reference sequence). The CDR3 region is CASSPGTVEYEQYF. As DNA, the CDR3 is TGTGCCAGCAGTCCCGGGACAGTCGAGTACGAGCAGTACTTC.

This clonotype was detected ten times or more. This sequence joins TRBV27 and TRBJ1-6; D is possibly TRBD1 (5 bases). V was cut by 5 bases and J by 10 bases, with 18 bases left in between. Germline V lookup: CDR1 MNHEY, CDR2 SMNVEV (reference sequence). CDR3 length equals 15 residues. CDR3 sequence (DNA): TGTGCCAGCAGTCTAACGGGACCGCCGTGGTCACCCCTCCACTTT. Its translation is CASSLTGPPWSPLHF.